Below, 12 T cell receptor beta chains from the same sample are listed, as sequenced in a study of blood T cell repertoires in COVID-19. Clones were sequenced by immunoSEQ multiplex PCR, and TCRdb holds only the in-frame ones, with some missing. This table has under 300,000 clones, approximately 87% appearing once. The sequenced sample was peripheral blood. The receptor source for this set is a woman aged 30 to 39 with COVID-19, enrolled during active disease.

This chain connects TRBV5-5 to TRBJ2-1; perhaps TRBD1 as D (6 bases). Trimming took off 3 bases at V and 6 bases at J, with 13 bases between the two ends. Per germline, CDR1 SGHKS and CDR2 YYEKEE (reference sequence). The CDR3 is 14 residues long. Written as DNA, the CDR3 is TGTGCCAGCAGCTGGGGGCAGGTTTTCAATGAGCAGTTCTTC. Encoded protein: CASSWGQVFNEQFF.

The rearrangement links TRBV7-7 to TRBJ2-5; D unresolved. Germline V gene lookup returns CDR1 SSHAT and CDR2 FNYEAQ (reference sequence). The CDR3 has 13 residues. V lost 0 bases, J lost 3 bases, and 5 bases lay in between. CDR3 coding DNA: TGTGCCAGCAGCTTAGCCGCGGAAGAGACCCAGTACTTC. Translated: CASSLAAEETQYF.

The chain carries TRBV5-4 and TRBJ1-1; D gene unclear. Germline assignment: CDR1 SGHNT and CDR2 YYREEE (reference sequence). Trimming took off 0 bases at V and 7 bases at J, with 4 bases between the two ends. The CDR3 length is 11 residues. In DNA, the CDR3 is TGTGCCAGCAGCTTGGGCAGTGAAGCTTTCTTT. Its translation is CASSLGSEAFF.

The chain is built from TRBV29-1 and TRBJ2-4; TRBD1 aligns across 7 bases. The germline CDR1 and CDR2 sequences are SQVTM and ANQGSEA. J lost 8 bases, V lost 6 bases, and 4 bases had no gene match. CDR3 size: 11 residues. In DNA form, the CDR3 reads TGCAGCGTGGCTCAGGGGGACATTCAGTACTTC. Its protein is CSVAQGDIQYF.

The genes are TRBV11-2 and TRBJ1-2, with 7 bases that match TRBD1. Looked up from germline, CDR1 is SGHAT and CDR2 is FQNNGV. V shed 5 bases and J 5 bases; nucleotides not matched to a gene: 14. The CDR3 runs 16 residues. The CDR3 protein is CASSRPMEGAQYGYTF. CDR3 nucleotides: TGTGCCAGCAGCCGACCTATGGAGGGGGCGCAATATGGCTACACCTTC.

This chain links TRBV5-1 with TRBJ1-1; D remains unclear. Germline V gene lookup returns CDR1 SGHRS and CDR2 YFSETQ. The CDR3 spans 14 residues. V was cut by 0 bases and J by 4 bases, with 10 bases left in between. This CDR3 is CASSLGEALTEAFF. DNA for the CDR3: TGCGCCAGCAGCTTGGGGGAGGCCCTCACTGAAGCTTTCTTT. The variable domain in full, completed from reference TRBV5-1 and TRBJ1-1, reads KAGVTQTPRYLIKTRGQQVTLSCSPISGHRSVSWYQQTPGQGLQFLFEYFSETQRNKGNFPGRFSGRQFSNSRSEMNVSTLELGDSALYLCASSLGEALTEAFFGQGTRLTVV.

The rearrangement links TRBV5-8 to TRBJ1-2; D might be TRBD1 (5 bases). The ends were cut back, 4 bases at V and 8 bases at J, with 9 bases in the middle. This CDR3 comprises 11 residues. The germline V gene encodes CDR1 SGHTS and CDR2 YDEGEE. The CDR3, as DNA: TGTGCCAGCAGCCAGGGTTTGGGCTACACCTTC. Its protein is CASSQGLGYTF. The whole variable domain, remainder taken from reference TRBV5-8 and TRBJ1-2, is EAGVTQSPTHLIKTRGQQATLRCSPISGHTSVYWYQQALGLGLQFLLWYDEGEERNRGNFPPRFSGRQFPNYSSELNVNALELEDSALYLCASSQGLGYTFGSGTRLTVV.

This clone was found a few times. The chain employs TRBV13 and TRBJ1-2; 7 nucleotides agree with TRBD1. There are 13 residues in the CDR3. From germline, CDR1 is PRHDT and CDR2 FYEKMQ (reference sequence). Unmatched junction bases numbered 10, after V lost 8 bases and J lost 7 bases. The CDR3 loop is CASRLDRELGYTF. The DNA for the CDR3 is TGTGCCAGCCGCCTAGACAGGGAACTTGGCTACACCTTC.

J is TRBJ2-1 and V is TRBV6-5, with 7 bases aligning to TRBD2. This CDR3 spans 16 amino acids. The junction had 7 bases not matched to a gene; V was cut back by 0 bases and J by 5 bases. Germline V lookup: CDR1 MNHEY, CDR2 SVGAGI. In DNA form, the CDR3 reads TGTGCCAGCAGTTACTCACCGTTAGGGACTAACAATGAGCAGTTCTTC. This gives the protein CASSYSPLGTNNEQFF.

The rearrangement uses TRBV15 and TRBJ1-3, with D possibly being TRBD1 (5 bases). The CDR3 consists of 14 residues. CDR1 and CDR2 (germline): LNHNV, YYDKDF (reference sequence). The V and J ends lost 4 bases and 9 bases respectively, with 16 bases between them. CDR3 region: CATSTRQTFGTIYF. CDR3 DNA sequence: TGTGCCACCAGCACCCGACAGACTTTCGGCACCATATATTTT.

This clone was picked up a small number of times. The chain links TRBV29-1 to TRBJ2-7; TRBD1 agrees at 9 bases. Germline values: CDR1 SQVTM, CDR2 ANQGSEA. This CDR3 has 13 residues. The V gene end was trimmed by 8 bases and the J gene end by 8 bases; junction bases not matched to a gene: 13. DNA for the CDR3: TGCAGCACCGCTGTCAGACAGGGGGTTCAGCAGTACTTC. Encoded protein: CSTAVRQGVQQYF.

This clone was seen a handful of times. The V gene is TRBV4-1, the J gene TRBJ2-1; D possibly corresponds to TRBD2 (6 bases). The CDR3 loop spans 14 amino acids. The germline V gene encodes CDR1 MGHRA and CDR2 YSYEKL. Deletions cut 3 bases from V and 6 bases from J, with 12 bases between. The CDR3 nucleotides read TGCGCCAGCAGCCATCTGATACTAGCCAATGAGCAGTTCTTC. This translates into CASSHLILANEQFF.